The T cell receptor (beta chain) described here comes from a study of post-analysis software for immune sequencing data. Study results and caveats: In patients, about 5 TRBV segments were more frequent than in controls, with TRBV5-6, TRBV5-1 and TRBV20-1 among them. Multiple sclerosis patients had significantly lower normalized Chao1 diversity than controls. Same-batch samples co-clustered strongly by F measure.

The TCR beta cDNA libraries carried unique molecular identifiers. TCRdb recomputed calls from the PCR reads with MiXCR, one row per CDR3 protein. The table shows over 700,000 distinct CDR3 sequences, with around 27% occurring only once. In this sample, this clonotype turned up many times. The antigen is undetermined. With 0 bases removed from V and 6 bases from J, the gap between germline ends came to 17 bases. The CDR3 has 16 residues. Germline CDR1 is SGHRS and CDR2 is YFSETQ. The TCR was taken from a girl aged 5-17 years with multiple sclerosis. Sequencing used blood. The rearrangement links TRBV5-1 to TRBJ2-3, with D perhaps TRBD1 (6 bases). CDR3 sequence: CASSLDGQPSADTQYF. The CDR3 DNA reads TGCGCCAGCAGCTTGGACGGACAGCCATCAGCTGATACGCAGTATTTT.